This TCR beta chain was identified in a study of blood T cell repertoires in COVID-19 (dated by TCRdb to the early 2020s). For context, the study as a whole: Samples covering the acute and convalescent phases of COVID-19 were provided by collaborators in the United States, Italy and Spain. The material from the prospective study consisted of cDNA or gDNA derived from T cells, B-cell-depleted T cells, or PBMCs. Deeply sampled blood TCRbeta repertoires from subjects exposed to, actively infected with, or recovered from COVID-19 were included in the dataset. A freely available public database, intended as a resource for researchers studying the immune response to SARS-CoV-2, is where the repertoires were released. Samples came from the ongoing ImmuneRACE study (first 160 participants) plus 1,254 subjects from 6 global collaborators. The sample metadata nearly always contained a de-identified subject ID, COVID-19 status, age in years and sex. Where available, HLA class I and class II types were taken from metadata supplied by the sample provider and were not determined by assay-based typing.

Overall study outcomes, separate from this receptor: How much clinical and demographic metadata was included differed by source and by participant, and the metadata was provided uncurated.

Details on this clone: No cognate antigen has been identified for it. No per-base quality is available; no much larger clone lies one base away.

TCRbeta CDR3 regions were amplified from genomic DNA using the immunoSEQ Assay, a bias-controlled multiplex PCR. Per the original workflow: The number of nucleated cells in each sample was estimated by amplification of reference gene primers within the assay. Sequence reads were collapsed and filtered to measure the absolute abundance of every unique TCRbeta CDR3 rearrangement. For each sample, productive Simpson clonality was calculated as the square root of Simpson's diversity index over productive rearrangements. TCRdb's version of the immuneACCESS table is confined to in-frame rearrangements and falls short of the full clone set. An unresolved V gene accounts for under half of the shortfall where checked; the remainder is of unknown origin. Clone size and V and J calls were adopted from that table, with D and trimming inferred from the DNA. Across this sample there are about 220,000 clones, with about 86% seen only once. The leading ten clones occupy about 1.3% of the sample.

CDR1 and CDR2, per the germline V gene, are KGHSH and LQKENI. V gives up 6 bases and J gives up 2 bases, and the segment between their germline ends measures 11 bases. There are 13 amino acids in the CDR3, from cysteine to phenylalanine inclusive. CDR3 DNA only is kept here, 39 bases in frame from base 1. Participants in the prospective study were enrolled through a virtual design, were aged roughly 18 to 90 years, and lived in 24 United States geographic areas. Cohort assignment in the prospective study relied on participant-reported clinical history from a screening survey and a study questionnaire. Mobile phlebotomists in the prospective study collected whole blood, serum and a nasopharyngeal or oropharyngeal swab from every participant. Over a roughly 2-month period, participants in the prospective study had the option of providing additional blood draws and questionnaires. Blood samples from the prospective study were shipped frozen or at room temperature prior to DNA extraction.

The sequence joins TRBV18 to TRBJ2-7; possibly the D gene is TRBD2, per 5 matching bases. This receptor was obtained from a woman in her 40s with acute COVID-19. The sequenced material came from PBMCs or T cells enriched from blood (not recorded which). The CDR3 region reads CASSETTTYEQYF. In nucleotide form, the sequence is TGTGCCAGCTCCGAGACTACTACCTACGAGCAGTACTTC. Reference TRBV18 and TRBJ2-7 proteins supply the regions before and after the CDR3; the full variable domain is: NAGVMQNPRHLVRRRGQEARLRCSPMKGHSHVYWYRQLPEEGLKFMVYLQKENIIDESGMPKERFSAEFPKEGPSILRIQQVVRGDSAAYFCASSETTTYEQYFGPGTRLTVT.